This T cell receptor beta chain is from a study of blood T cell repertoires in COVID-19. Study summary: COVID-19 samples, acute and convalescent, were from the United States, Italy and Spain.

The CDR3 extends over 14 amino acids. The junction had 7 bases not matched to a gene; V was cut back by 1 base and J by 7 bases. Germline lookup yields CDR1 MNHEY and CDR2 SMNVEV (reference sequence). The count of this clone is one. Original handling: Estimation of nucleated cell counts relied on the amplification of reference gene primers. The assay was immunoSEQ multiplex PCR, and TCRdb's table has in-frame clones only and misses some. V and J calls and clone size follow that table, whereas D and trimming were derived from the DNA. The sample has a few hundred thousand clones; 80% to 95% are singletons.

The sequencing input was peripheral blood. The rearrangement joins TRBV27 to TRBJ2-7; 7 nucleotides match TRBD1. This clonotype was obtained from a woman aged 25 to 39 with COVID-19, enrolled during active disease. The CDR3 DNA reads TGTGCCAGCAGTTTATACGACAGGGTAGGGGAGCAGTACTTC. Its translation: CASSLYDRVGEQYF.